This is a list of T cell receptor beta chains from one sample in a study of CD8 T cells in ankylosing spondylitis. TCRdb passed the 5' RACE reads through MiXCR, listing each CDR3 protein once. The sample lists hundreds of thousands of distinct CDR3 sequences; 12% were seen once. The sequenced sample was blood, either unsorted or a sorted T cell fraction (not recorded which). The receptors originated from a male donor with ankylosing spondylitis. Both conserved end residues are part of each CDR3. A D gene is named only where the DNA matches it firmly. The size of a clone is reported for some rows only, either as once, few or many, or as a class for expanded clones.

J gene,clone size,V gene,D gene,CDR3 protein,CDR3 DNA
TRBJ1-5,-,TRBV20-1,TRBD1,CSAEDTGEGQPQHF,TGCAGTGCGGAAGACACAGGGGAAGGTCAGCCCCAGCATTTT
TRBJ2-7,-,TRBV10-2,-,CASSARRAPDEQYF,TGCGCCAGCAGTGCTCGGAGGGCCCCGGACGAGCAGTACTTC
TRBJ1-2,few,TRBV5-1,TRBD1,CASSFLPGQVGYGYTF,TGCGCCAGCAGCTTCCTACCGGGACAGGTGGGCTATGGCTACACCTTC
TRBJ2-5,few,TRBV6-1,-,CASARGMYQETQYF,TGTGCCAGCGCCAGGGGAATGTACCAAGAGACCCAGTACTTC
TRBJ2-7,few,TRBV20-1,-,CSARVYGRRSYEQYF,TGCAGTGCTCGAGTCTACGGGCGTCGCTCCTACGAGCAGTACTTC
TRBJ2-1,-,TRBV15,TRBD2,CATSLTSEYNEQFF,TGTGCCACCAGTCTGACTAGCGAGTACAATGAGCAGTTCTTC
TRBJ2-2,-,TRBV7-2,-,CASSLGRQGSLFF,TGTGCCAGCAGCTTAGGGCGGCAGGGCTCGCTGTTTTTT
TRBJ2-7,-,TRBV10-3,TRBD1,CAITPSQGAVREQYF,TGTGCCATCACCCCATCACAGGGGGCAGTTCGGGAGCAGTACTTC
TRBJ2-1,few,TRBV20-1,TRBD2,CSARDTGRLAGSYNEQFF,TGCAGTGCTAGGGATACGGGGCGGCTAGCGGGCTCCTACAATGAGCAGTTCTTC
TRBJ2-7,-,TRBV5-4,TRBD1,CASSLPHRGYEQYF,TGTGCCAGCAGCTTGCCCCACAGGGGATACGAGCAGTACTTC
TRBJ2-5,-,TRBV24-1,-,CATSDFGGQETQYF,TGTGCCACCAGTGATTTCGGCGGACAAGAGACCCAGTACTTC
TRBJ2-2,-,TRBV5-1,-,CASSRATHTGELFF,TGCGCCAGCAGTCGGGCTACGCACACCGGGGAGCTGTTTTTT
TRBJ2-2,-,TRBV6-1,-,CASLYRDTGELFF,TGTGCCAGCCTATATCGGGACACCGGGGAGCTGTTTTTT
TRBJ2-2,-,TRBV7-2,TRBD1,CASSEDRANTGELFF,TGTGCCAGCAGCGAAGACAGGGCGAACACCGGGGAGCTGTTTTTT
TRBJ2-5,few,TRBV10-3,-,CAISDSRDQETQYF,TGTGCCATCAGTGACTCGAGAGACCAAGAGACCCAGTACTTC
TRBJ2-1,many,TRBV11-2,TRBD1,CASSATGLQYEQFF,TGTGCCAGCAGCGCGACAGGGCTACAATATGAGCAGTTCTTC
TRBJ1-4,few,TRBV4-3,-,CASSQDSAGFGEKLFF,TGCGCCAGCAGCCAAGACTCGGCAGGGTTTGGGGAAAAACTGTTTTTT
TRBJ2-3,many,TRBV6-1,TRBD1,CASRRTGTDTQYF,TGTGCCAGCAGGCGGACAGGGACCGATACGCAGTATTTT
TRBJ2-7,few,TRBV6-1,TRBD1,CASSQDRGRGEQYF,TGTGCCAGCAGTCAGGACAGGGGGCGCGGTGAGCAGTACTTC
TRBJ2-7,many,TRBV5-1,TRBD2,CASSSTSGYEQYF,TGCGCCAGCAGCTCCACTAGCGGTTACGAGCAGTACTTC
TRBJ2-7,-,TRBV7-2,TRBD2,CASSFYRTSHEQYF,TGTGCCAGCAGCTTCTACCGGACTAGCCACGAGCAGTACTTC
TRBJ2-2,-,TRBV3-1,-,CASSLRDSWSGELFF,TGTGCCAGCAGCCTAAGGGACTCCTGGTCCGGGGAGCTGTTTTTT
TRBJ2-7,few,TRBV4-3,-,CASSRADEQYF,TGCGCCAGCAGTCGCGCCGACGAGCAGTACTTC
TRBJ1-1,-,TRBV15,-,CATSRDLFSEAFF,TGTGCCACCAGCAGAGATCTTTTCTCTGAAGCTTTCTTT
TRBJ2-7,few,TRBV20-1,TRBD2,CSASIRTSGGYEQYF,TGCAGTGCTAGTATAAGGACTAGCGGTGGTTACGAGCAGTACTTC
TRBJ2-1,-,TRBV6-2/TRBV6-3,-,CASSYGVGKQFF,TGTGCCAGCAGTTATGGGGTCGGAAAGCAGTTCTTC
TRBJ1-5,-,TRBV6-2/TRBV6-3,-,CASSYKSNQPQHF,TGTGCCAGCAGTTATAAGAGCAATCAGCCCCAGCATTTT
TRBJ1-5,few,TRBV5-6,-,CASSPRGGSSYNQPQHF,TGTGCCAGCAGCCCGCGGGGCGGGAGTAGCTACAATCAGCCCCAGCATTTT
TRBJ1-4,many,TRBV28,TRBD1,CASTIRGEKLFF,TGTGCCAGCACCATCAGGGGGGAAAAACTGTTTTTT